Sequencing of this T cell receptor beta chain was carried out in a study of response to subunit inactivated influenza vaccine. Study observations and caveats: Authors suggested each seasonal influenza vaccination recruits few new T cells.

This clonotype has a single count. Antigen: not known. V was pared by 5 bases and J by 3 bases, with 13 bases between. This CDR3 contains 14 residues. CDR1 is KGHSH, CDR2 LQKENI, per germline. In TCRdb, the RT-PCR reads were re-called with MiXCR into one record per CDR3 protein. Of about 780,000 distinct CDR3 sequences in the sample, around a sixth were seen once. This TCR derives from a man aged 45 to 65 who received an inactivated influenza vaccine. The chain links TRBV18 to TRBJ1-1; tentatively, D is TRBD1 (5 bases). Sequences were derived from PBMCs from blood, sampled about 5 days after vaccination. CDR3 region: CASSMGLGDTEAFF. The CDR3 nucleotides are TGTGCCAGCTCAATGGGCCTAGGGGACACTGAAGCTTTCTTT.